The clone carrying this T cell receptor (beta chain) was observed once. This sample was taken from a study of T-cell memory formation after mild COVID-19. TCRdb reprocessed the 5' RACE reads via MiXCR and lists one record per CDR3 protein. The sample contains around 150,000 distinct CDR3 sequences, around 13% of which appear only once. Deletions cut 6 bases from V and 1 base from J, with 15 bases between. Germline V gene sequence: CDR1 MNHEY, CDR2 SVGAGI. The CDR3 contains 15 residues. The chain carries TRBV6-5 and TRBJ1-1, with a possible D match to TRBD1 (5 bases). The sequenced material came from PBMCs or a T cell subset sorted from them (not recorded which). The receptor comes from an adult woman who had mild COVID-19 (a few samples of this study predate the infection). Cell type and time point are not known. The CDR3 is CASRGRQSQNTEAFF. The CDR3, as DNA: TGTGCCAGCAGGGGAAGACAGTCCCAGAACACTGAAGCTTTCTTT.